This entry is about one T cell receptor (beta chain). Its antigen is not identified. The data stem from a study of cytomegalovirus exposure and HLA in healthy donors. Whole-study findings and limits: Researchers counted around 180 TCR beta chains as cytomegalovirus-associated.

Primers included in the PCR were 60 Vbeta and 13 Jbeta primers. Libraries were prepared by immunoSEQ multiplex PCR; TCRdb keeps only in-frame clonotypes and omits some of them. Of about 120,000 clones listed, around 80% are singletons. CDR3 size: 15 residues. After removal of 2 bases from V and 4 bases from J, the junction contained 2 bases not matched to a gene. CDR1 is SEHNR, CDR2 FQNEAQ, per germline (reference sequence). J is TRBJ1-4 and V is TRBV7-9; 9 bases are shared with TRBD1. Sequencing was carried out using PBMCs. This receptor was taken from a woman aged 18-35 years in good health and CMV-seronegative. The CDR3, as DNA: TGTGCCAGCAGCTTACCGACAGGGGGTAATGAAAAACTGTTTTTT. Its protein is CASSLPTGGNEKLFF.